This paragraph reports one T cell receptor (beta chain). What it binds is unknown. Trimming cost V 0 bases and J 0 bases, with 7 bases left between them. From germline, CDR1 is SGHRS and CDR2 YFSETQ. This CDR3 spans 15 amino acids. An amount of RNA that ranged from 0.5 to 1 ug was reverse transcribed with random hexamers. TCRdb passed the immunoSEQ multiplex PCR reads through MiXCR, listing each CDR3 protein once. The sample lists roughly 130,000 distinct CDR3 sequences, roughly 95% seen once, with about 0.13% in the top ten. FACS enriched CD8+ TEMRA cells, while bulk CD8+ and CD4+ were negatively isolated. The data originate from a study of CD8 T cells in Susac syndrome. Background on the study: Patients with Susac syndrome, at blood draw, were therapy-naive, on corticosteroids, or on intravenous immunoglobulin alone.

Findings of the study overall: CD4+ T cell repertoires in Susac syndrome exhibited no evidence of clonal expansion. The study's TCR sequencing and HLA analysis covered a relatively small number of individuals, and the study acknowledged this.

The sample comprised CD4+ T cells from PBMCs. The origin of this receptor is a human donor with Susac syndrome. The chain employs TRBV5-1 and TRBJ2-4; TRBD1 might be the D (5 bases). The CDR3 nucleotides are TGCGCCAGCAGCTTGGAGGGGATAGCCAAAAACATTCAGTACTTC. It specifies CASSLEGIAKNIQYF.